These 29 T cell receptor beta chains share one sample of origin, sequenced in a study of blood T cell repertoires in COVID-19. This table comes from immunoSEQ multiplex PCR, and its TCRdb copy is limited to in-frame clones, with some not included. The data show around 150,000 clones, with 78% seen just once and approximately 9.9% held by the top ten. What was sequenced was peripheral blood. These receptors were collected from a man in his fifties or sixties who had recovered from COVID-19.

The CDR3 sequence is CASSVEISNQPQHF. The DNA of the CDR3 is TGTGCCAGCTCCGTGGAGATAAGCAATCAGCCCCAGCATTTT. V is TRBV6-4 and J is TRBJ1-5, with D uncertain. The CDR3 loop spans 14 amino acids. Trimming left V 8 bases short and J 1 base short, with 12 bases between. Germline CDR1 is MRHNA and CDR2 is SNTAGT.

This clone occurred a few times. The CDR3 protein is CASRDSRGLNTGELFF. The CDR3, as DNA: TGCGCCAGCAGGGACTCCAGGGGGCTCAACACCGGGGAGCTGTTTTTT. The rearrangement joins TRBV4-1 to TRBJ2-2; 8 positions agree with TRBD1. This CDR3 has 16 residues. The V and J ends lost 6 bases and 2 bases, in that order; junction bases with no gene match: 8. The germline V gene encodes CDR1 MGHRA and CDR2 YSYEKL.

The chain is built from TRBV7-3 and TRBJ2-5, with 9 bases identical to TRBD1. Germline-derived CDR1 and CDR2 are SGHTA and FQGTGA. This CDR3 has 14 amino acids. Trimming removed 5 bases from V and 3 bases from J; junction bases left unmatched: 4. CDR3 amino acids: CASSPGTGKETQYF. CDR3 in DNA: TGTGCCAGCAGCCCCGGGACAGGGAAAGAGACCCAGTACTTC.

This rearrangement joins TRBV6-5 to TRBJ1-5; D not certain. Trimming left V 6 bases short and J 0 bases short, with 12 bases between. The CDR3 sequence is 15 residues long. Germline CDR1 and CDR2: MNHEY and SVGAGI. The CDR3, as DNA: TGTGCCAGCAGGTCGAGAGGGCCTAGCAATCAGCCCCAGCATTTT. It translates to CASRSRGPSNQPQHF.

Here the CDR3 reads CATSYGYSNQPQHF. CDR3 nucleotides: TGTGCCACCAGTTACGGTTATAGCAATCAGCCCCAGCATTTT. This chain joins TRBV24-1 and TRBJ1-5; no firm D call. Trimming left V 6 bases short and J 0 bases short, with 8 bases between. The CDR3 has 14 residues. CDR1 and CDR2 (germline): KGHDR, SFDVKD.

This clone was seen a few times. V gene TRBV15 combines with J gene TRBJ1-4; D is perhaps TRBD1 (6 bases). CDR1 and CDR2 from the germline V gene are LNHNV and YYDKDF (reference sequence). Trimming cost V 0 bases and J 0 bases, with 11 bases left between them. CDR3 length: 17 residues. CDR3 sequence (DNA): TGTGCCACCAGCAGAGAGGTACAGGGTGCAACTAATGAAAAACTGTTTTTT. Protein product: CATSREVQGATNEKLFF.

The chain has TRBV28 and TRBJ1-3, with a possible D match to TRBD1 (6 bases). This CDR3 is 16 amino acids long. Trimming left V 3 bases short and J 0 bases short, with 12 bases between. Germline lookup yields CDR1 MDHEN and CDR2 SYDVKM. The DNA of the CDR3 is TGTGCCAGCAGTTTTAGGGGGACCCGCTCTGGAAACACCATATATTTT. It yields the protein CASSFRGTRSGNTIYF.

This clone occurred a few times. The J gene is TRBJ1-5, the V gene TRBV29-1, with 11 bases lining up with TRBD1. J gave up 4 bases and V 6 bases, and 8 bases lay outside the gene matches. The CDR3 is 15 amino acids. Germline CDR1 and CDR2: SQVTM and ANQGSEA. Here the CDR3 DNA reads TGCAGCGTGGCCCTTGGGACAGGGGGGAATCAGCCCCAGCATTTT. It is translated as CSVALGTGGNQPQHF.

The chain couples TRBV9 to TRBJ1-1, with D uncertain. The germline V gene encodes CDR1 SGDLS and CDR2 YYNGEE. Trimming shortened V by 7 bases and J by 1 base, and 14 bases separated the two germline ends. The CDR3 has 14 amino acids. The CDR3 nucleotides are TGTGCCAGCTCCGAAGGGCGGGCGAACACTGAAGCTTTCTTT. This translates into CASSEGRANTEAFF.

In nucleotides, the CDR3 is TGTGCCAGCAGCCTAGCGGGAGGGGACGGGGAGCTGTTTTTT. Protein product: CASSLAGGDGELFF. V is TRBV3-1 (or the pseudogene TRBV3-2) and J is TRBJ2-2, with 11 nucleotides matching TRBD2. The CDR3 consists of 14 residues. J gave up 7 bases and V 4 bases, and 2 bases lay outside the gene matches. Per germline, CDR1 LGHDT and CDR2 YNNKEL (reference sequence).

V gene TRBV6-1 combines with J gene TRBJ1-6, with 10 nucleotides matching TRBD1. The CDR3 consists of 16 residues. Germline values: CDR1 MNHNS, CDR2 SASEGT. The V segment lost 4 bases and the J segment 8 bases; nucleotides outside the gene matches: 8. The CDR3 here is CASSVGTGAPYSPLHF. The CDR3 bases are TGTGCCAGCAGTGTAGGGACAGGGGCCCCCTATTCACCCCTCCACTTT.

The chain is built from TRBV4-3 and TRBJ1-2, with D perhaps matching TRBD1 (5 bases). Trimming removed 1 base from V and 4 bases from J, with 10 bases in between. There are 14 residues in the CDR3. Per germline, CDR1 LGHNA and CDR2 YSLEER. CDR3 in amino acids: CASSQGAGPYGYTF. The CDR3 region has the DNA TGCGCCAGCAGCCAAGGGGCAGGGCCCTATGGCTACACCTTC.

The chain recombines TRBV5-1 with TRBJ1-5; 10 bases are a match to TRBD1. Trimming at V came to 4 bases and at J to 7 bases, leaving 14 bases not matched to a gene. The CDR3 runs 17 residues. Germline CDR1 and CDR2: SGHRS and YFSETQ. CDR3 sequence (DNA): TGCGCCAGCAGCGATGGGACAGGGGACCTTAGGAGCCAGCCCCAGCATTTT. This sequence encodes CASSDGTGDLRSQPQHF.

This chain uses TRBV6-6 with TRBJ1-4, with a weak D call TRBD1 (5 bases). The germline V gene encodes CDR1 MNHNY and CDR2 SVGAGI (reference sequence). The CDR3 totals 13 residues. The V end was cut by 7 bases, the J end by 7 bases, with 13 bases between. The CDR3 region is CASIRGRGEKLFF. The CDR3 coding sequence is TGTGCCAGCATCCGAGGGAGGGGTGAAAAACTGTTTTTT.

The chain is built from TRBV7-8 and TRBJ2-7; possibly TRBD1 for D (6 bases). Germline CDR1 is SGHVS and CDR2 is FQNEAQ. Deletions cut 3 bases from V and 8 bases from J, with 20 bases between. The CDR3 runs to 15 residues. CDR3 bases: TGTGCCAGCAGCTTTGGGGTGACAGGCCTCTTTAAGCAGTACTTC. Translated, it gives CASSFGVTGLFKQYF.

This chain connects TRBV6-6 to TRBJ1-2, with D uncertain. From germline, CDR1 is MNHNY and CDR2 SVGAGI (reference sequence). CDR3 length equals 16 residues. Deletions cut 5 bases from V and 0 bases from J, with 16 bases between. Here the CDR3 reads CASSRSHSGPNYGYTF. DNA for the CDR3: TGTGCCAGCAGTCGAAGCCATTCAGGCCCTAACTATGGCTACACCTTC.

CDR3 in amino acids: CASSLDAQGAGANVLTF. In nucleotides, the CDR3 is TGTGCCAGCAGCTTAGATGCACAGGGGGCTGGGGCCAACGTCCTGACTTTC. This chain uses TRBV7-2 with TRBJ2-6; 8 bases line up with TRBD1. Germline assignment: CDR1 SGHTA and CDR2 FQGNSA. The J segment lost 2 bases and the V segment lost 1 base, leaving 4 bases of the junction unmatched. CDR3 length: 17 residues.

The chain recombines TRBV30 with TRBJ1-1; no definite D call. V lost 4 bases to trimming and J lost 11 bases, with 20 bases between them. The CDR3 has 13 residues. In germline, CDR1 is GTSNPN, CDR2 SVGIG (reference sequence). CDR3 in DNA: TGTGCCTGGACGGAGTACGGGCTAGGAGGGGCTTTCTTT. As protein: CAWTEYGLGGAFF.

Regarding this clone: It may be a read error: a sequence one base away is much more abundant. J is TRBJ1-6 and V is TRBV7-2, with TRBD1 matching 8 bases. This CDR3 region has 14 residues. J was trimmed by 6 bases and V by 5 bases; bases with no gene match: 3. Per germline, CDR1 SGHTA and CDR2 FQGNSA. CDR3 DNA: TGTGCCAGCAGCCCGGACAGGGTTAATTCACCCCTCCACTTT. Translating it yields CASSPDRVNSPLHF.

The CDR3 DNA reads TGTGCCAGCAGTACCCCCAGGGGGCGTTACAATGAGCAGTTCTTC. Amino acids: CASSTPRGRYNEQFF. The V call is TRBV6-5, the J call TRBJ2-1, with 8 bases matching TRBD1. V was pared by 5 bases and J by 4 bases, with 7 bases of the junction left unmatched. The germline V gene encodes CDR1 MNHEY and CDR2 SVGAGI. This CDR3 spans 15 amino acids.

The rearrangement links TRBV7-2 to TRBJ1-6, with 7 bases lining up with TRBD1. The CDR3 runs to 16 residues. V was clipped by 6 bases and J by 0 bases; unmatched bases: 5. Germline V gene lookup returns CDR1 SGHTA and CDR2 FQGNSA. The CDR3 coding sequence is TGTGCCAGCAGGCCGACAGGGAGCTCCTATAATTCACCCCTCCACTTT. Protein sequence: CASRPTGSSYNSPLHF. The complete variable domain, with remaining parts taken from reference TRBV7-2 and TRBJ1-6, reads GAGVSQSPSNKVTEKGKDVELRCDPISGHTALYWYRQSLGQGLEFLIYFQGNSAPDKSGLPSDRFSAERTGGSVSTLTIQRTQQEDSAVYLCASRPTGSSYNSPLHFGNGTRLTVT.

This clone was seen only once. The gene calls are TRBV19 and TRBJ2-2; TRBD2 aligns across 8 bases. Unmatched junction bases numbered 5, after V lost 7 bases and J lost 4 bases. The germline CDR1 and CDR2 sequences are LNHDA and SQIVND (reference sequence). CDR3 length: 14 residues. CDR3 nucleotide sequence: TGTGCCAGTAACCGGGCGGGAGGCACCGGGGAGCTGTTTTTT. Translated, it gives CASNRAGGTGELFF.

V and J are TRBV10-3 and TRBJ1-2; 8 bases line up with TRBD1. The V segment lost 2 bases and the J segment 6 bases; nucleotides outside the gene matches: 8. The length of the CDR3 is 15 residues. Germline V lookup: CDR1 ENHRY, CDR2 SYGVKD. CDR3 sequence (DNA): TGTGCCATCAGTGAGCAAATTACAGGGGGGGATGGCTACACCTTC. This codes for CAISEQITGGDGYTF.

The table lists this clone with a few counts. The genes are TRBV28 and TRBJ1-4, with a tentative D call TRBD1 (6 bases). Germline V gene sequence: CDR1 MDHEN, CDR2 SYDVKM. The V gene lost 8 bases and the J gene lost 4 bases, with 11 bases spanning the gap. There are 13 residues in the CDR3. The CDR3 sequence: CASLGQLNEKLFF. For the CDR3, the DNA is TGTGCCAGCCTCGGACAGCTTAATGAAAAACTGTTTTTT.

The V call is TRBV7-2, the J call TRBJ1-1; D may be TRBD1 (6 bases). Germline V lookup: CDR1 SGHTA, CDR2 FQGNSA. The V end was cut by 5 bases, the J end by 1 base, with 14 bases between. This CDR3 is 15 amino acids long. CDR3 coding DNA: TGTGCCAGCAGCGCTTCTCCGACAGGGAACACTGAAGCTTTCTTT. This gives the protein CASSASPTGNTEAFF.

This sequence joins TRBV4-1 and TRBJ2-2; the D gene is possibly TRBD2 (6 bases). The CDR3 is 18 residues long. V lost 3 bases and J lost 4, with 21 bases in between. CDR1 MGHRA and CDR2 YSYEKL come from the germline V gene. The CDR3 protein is CASSHYRGDAGSTGELFF. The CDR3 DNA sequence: TGCGCCAGCAGCCATTATAGAGGGGATGCGGGGTCCACCGGGGAGCTGTTTTTT.

As DNA, the CDR3 is TGTGCCTGGAAGAGGGAGATGAACACTGAAGCTTTCTTT. This gives the protein CAWKREMNTEAFF. The chain is built from TRBV30 and TRBJ1-1; no reliable D call. The germline gives CDR1 GTSNPN, CDR2 SVGIG (reference sequence). V lost 4 bases and J lost 0, with 9 bases in between. The CDR3 runs to 13 residues.

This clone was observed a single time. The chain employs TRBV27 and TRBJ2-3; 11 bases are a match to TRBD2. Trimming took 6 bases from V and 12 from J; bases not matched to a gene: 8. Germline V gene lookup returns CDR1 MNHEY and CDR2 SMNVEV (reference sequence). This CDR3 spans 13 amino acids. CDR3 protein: CASRLTSGARQYF. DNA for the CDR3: TGTGCCAGCAGGTTGACTAGCGGGGCCCGCCAGTATTTT.

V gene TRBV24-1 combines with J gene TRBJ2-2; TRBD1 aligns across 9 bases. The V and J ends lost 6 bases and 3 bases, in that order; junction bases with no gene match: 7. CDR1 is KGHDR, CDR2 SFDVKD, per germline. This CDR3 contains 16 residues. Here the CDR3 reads CATSPRDRVHTGELFF. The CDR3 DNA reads TGTGCCACCAGTCCCCGGGACAGGGTCCACACCGGGGAGCTGTTTTTT.